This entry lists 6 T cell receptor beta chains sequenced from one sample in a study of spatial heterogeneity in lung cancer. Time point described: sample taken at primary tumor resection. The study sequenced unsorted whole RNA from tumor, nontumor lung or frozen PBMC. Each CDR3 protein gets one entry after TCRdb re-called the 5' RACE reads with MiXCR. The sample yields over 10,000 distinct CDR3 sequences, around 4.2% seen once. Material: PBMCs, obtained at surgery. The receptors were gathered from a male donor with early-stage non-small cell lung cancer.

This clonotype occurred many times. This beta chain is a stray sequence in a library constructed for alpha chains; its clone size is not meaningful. CDR3 sequence (DNA): TGTGCCAGCAGCTTAGCCGGACTACACAATGAGCAGTTCTTC. Translation gives CASSLAGLHNEQFF. This chain uses TRBV7-2 with TRBJ2-1; the D gene is possibly TRBD2 (6 bases). Germline values: CDR1 SGHTA, CDR2 FQGNSA. This CDR3 is 14 amino acids long. Trimming shortened V by 0 bases and J by 5 bases, and 8 bases separated the two germline ends. The whole variable domain, remainder taken from reference TRBV7-2 and TRBJ2-1, is GAGVSQSPSNKVTEKGKDVELRCDPISGHTALYWYRQSLGQGLEFLIYFQGNSAPDKSGLPSDRFSAERTGGSVSTLTIQRTQQEDSAVYLCASSLAGLHNEQFFGPGTRLTVL.

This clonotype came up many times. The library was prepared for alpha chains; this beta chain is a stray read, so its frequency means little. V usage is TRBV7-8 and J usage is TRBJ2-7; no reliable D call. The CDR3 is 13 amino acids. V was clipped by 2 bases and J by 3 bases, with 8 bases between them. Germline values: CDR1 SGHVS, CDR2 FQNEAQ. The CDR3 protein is CASSLSQNYEQYF. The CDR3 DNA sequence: TGTGCCAGCAGCTTAAGTCAGAACTACGAGCAGTACTTC.

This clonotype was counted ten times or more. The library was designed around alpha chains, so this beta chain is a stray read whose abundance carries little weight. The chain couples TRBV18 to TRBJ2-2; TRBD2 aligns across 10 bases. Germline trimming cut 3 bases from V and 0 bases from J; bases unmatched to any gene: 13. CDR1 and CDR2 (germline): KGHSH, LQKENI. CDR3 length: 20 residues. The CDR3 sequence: CASSPGRTTSGVANTGELFF. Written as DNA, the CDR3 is TGTGCCAGCTCACCCGGCCGAACTACTAGCGGGGTCGCGAACACCGGGGAGCTGTTTTTT. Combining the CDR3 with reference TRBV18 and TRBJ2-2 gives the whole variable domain NAGVMQNPRHLVRRRGQEARLRCSPMKGHSHVYWYRQLPEEGLKFMVYLQKENIIDESGMPKERFSAEFPKEGPSILRIQQVVRGDSAAYFCASSPGRTTSGVANTGELFFGEGSRLTVL.

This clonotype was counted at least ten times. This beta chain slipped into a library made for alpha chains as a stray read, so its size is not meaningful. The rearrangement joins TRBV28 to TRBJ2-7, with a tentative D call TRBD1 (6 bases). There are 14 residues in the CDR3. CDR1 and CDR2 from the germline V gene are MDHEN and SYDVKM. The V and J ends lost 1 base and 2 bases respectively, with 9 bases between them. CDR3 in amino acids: CASSLSTGPYEQYF. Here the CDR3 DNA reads TGTGCCAGCAGTTTATCGACAGGTCCCTACGAGCAGTACTTC.

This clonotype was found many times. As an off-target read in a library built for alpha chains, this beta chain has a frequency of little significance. CDR3 DNA: TGTGCCAGCAGTGACTCGAGAGGGGGCGCGGACACCGGGGAGCTGTTTTTT. Translation gives CASSDSRGGADTGELFF. The chain uses TRBV6-4 and TRBJ2-2, with 7 bases matching TRBD1. This CDR3 spans 17 amino acids. J gave up 3 bases and V 0 bases, and 7 bases lay outside the gene matches. Germline V CDR1 and CDR2: MRHNA, SNTAGT.

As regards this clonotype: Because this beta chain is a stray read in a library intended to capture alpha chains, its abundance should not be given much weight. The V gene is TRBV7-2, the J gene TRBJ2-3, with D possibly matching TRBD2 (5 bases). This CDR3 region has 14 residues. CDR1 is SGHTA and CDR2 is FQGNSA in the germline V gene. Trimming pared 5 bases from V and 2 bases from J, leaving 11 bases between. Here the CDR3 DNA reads TGTGCCAGCAGCCTAGACCGGGACACAGATACGCAGTATTTT. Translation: CASSLDRDTDTQYF. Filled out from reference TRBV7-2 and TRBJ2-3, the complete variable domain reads GAGVSQSPSNKVTEKGKDVELRCDPISGHTALYWYRQSLGQGLEFLIYFQGNSAPDKSGLPSDRFSAERTGGSVSTLTIQRTQQEDSAVYLCASSLDRDTDTQYFGPGTRLTVL.